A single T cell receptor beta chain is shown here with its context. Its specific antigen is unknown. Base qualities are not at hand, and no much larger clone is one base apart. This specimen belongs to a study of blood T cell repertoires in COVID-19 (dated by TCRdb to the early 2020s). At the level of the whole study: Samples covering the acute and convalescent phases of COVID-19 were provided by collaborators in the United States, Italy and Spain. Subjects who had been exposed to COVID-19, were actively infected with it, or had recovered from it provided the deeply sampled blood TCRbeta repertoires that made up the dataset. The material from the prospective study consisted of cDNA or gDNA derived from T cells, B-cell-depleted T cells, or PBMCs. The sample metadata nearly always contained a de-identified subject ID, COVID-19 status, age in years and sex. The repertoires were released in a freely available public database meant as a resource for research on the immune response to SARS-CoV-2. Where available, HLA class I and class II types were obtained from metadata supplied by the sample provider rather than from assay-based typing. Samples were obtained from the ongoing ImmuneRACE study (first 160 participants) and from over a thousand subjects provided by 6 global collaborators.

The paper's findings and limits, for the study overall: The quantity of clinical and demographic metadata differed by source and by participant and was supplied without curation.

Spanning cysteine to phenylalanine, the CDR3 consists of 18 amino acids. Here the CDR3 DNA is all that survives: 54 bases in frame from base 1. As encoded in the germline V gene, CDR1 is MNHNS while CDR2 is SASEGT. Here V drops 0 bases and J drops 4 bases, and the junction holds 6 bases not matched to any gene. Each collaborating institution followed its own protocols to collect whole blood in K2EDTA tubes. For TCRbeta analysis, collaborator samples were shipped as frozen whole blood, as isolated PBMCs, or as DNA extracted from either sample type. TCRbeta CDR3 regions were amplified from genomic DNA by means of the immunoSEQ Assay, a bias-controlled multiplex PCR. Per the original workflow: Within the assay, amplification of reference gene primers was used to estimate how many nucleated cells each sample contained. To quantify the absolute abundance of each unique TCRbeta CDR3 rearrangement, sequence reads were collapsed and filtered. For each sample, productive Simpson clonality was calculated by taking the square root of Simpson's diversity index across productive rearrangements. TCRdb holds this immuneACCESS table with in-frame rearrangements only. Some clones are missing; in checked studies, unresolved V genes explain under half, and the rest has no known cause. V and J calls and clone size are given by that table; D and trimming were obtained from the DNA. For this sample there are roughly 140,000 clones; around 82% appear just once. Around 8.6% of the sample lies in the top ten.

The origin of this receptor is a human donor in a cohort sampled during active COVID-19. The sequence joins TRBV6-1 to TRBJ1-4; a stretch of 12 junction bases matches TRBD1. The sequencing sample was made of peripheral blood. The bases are TGTGCCAGCAGTGAAGCGATGGGACAGGGGGCCTTTAATGAAAAACTGTTTTTT. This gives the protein CASSEAMGQGAFNEKLFF.